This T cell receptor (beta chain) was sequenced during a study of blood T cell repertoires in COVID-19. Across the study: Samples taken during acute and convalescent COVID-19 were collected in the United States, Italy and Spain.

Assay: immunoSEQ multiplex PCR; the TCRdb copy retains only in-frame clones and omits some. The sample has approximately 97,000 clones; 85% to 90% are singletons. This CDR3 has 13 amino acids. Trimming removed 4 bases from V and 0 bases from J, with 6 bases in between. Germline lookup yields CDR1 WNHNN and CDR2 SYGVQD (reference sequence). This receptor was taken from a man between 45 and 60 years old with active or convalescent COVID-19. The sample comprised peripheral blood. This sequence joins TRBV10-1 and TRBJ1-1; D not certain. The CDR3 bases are TGCGCCAGCAGTGGAGAGTTGAACACTGAAGCTTTCTTT. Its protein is CASSGELNTEAFF.